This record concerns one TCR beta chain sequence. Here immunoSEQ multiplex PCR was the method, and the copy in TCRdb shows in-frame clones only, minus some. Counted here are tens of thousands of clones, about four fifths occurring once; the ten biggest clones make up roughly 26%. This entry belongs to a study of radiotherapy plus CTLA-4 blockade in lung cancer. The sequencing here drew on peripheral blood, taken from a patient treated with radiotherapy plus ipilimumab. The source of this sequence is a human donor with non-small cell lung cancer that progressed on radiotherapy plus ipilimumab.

In DNA form, the CDR3 reads TGCGCCAGCAGCTTTGGACAGAGGACAGATACGCAGTATTTT. Translated, it gives CASSFGQRTDTQYF. The chain recombines TRBV5-1 with TRBJ2-3, with D perhaps matching TRBD1 (6 bases). The V gene lost 2 bases and the J gene lost 3 bases, with 10 bases spanning the gap. Germline CDR1 and CDR2: SGHRS and YFSETQ. CDR3 size: 14 residues.